This T cell receptor (beta chain) was captured by sequencing in a study of OX40 agonist ivuxolimab in advanced cancers. Turning to the study itself: Ivuxolimab was delivered to patients intravenously every 2 weeks at doses spanning 0.01 to 10 mg/kg. With a range of roughly 20 to 85, age averaged about 58 years, and 65% to 85% were male. Enrolled patients in dose escalation had cancers that were hepatocellular carcinoma, melanoma, renal cell or head and neck cancer.

Sequencing was performed with immunoSEQ multiplex PCR; in TCRdb, only in-frame clones are kept and a portion is missing. The table shows approximately 74,000 clones, with over 75% occurring only once. General observations from the study: Among the nonresponders, some also had low normalized T-cell clonal expansion.

On this clone itself: Its antigen is undetermined.

The J segment lost 3 bases and the V segment lost 7 bases, leaving 16 bases of the junction unmatched. The germline gives CDR1 MDHEN, CDR2 SYDVKM. There are 18 residues in the CDR3. This chain connects TRBV28 to TRBJ2-7, with TRBD2 identical over 12 bases. The clonotype was recovered from an adult with an advanced solid tumor such as melanoma, head and neck, liver or kidney cancer. The specimen comprised CD4+ or CD8+ T cells sorted from blood, sampled in a trial of the OX40 agonist ivuxolimab. In DNA form, the CDR3 reads TGTGCCAGCACCTTAAGTCTAGGACTAGCGGGAAAAGTCTACGAGCAGTACTTC. Residues: CASTLSLGLAGKVYEQYF.